Shown below are 26 T cell receptor beta chains from a single sample sequenced in a study of cytomegalovirus exposure and HLA in healthy donors. The primer mix had 60 Vbeta and 13 Jbeta primers. Sequenced by immunoSEQ multiplex PCR; TCRdb stores in-frame clones only, minus some. The repertoire holds about 100,000 clones, around 80% seen once, with just over 0.75% in the top ten. Sequenced material: PBMCs. The receptors stem from a woman aged 55-70 years in good health and CMV-seronegative.

This chain joins TRBV29-1 and TRBJ1-3; possibly TRBD1 for D (6 bases). CDR1 is SQVTM, CDR2 ANQGSEA, per germline. Trimming took off 6 bases at V and 3 bases at J, with 12 bases between the two ends. The CDR3 runs to 13 residues. In nucleotides, the CDR3 is TGCAGCGTGTTACAGGGATATGGAAACACCATATATTTT. As protein: CSVLQGYGNTIYF.

The chain recombines TRBV30 with TRBJ2-1; no reliable D call. Germline V gives CDR1 GTSNPN, CDR2 SVGIG (reference sequence). This CDR3 has 14 amino acids. Between the trimmed V and J ends, which lost 0 bases and 4 bases, there was a span of 10 bases. In DNA form, the CDR3 reads TGTGCCTGGAGTGTAGGCGGATCGTACAATGAGCAGTTCTTC. Amino acids: CAWSVGGSYNEQFF. The whole variable domain, filled in from reference TRBV30 and TRBJ2-1, reads SQTIHQWPATLVQPVGSPLSLECTVEGTSNPNLYWYRQAAGRGLQLLFYSVGIGQISSEVPQNLSASRPQDRQFILSSKKLLLSDSGFYLCAWSVGGSYNEQFFGPGTRLTVL.

This chain joins TRBV5-6 and TRBJ1-3; 10 bases map to TRBD1. The V and J ends lost 4 bases and 8 bases, in that order; junction bases with no gene match: 3. The CDR3 has 13 amino acids. Germline CDR1 SGHDT, CDR2 YYEEEE. In DNA, the CDR3 is TGTGCCAGCAGCATGGACAGGGGGGACACCATATATTTT. It encodes CASSMDRGDTIYF. The full variable domain, rest sourced from reference TRBV5-6 and TRBJ1-3, is DAGVTQSPTHLIKTRGQQVTLRCSPKSGHDTVSWYQQALGQGPQFIFQYYEEEERQRGNFPDRFSGHQFPNYSSELNVNALLLGDSALYLCASSMDRGDTIYFGEGSWLTVV.

The genes are TRBV28 and TRBJ1-1; TRBD1 aligns across 9 bases. The CDR3 extends over 15 amino acids. V shed 2 bases and J 1 base; nucleotides not matched to a gene: 2. The germline gives CDR1 MDHEN, CDR2 SYDVKM. The DNA of the CDR3 is TGTGCCAGCAGTTTAGGGGGACAGGGGAACACTGAAGCTTTCTTT. Encoded protein: CASSLGGQGNTEAFF.

The chain is built from TRBV5-6 and TRBJ2-7; 7 bases are shared with TRBD2. The junction had 11 bases not matched to a gene; V was cut back by 7 bases and J by 1 base. The CDR3 extends over 15 amino acids. Germline CDR1 reads SGHDT; CDR2 reads YYEEEE. The CDR3 here is CASEWPSGESYEQYF. CDR3 in DNA: TGTGCCAGCGAATGGCCTAGCGGAGAGTCCTACGAGCAGTACTTC.

The J gene is TRBJ2-7, the V gene TRBV7-9; 10 positions agree with TRBD1. This CDR3 spans 17 amino acids. The junction had 13 bases not matched to a gene; V was cut back by 2 bases and J by 6 bases. CDR1 is SEHNR, CDR2 FQNEAQ, per germline (reference sequence). The CDR3 region is CASSLTRSTGTGAEQYF. In DNA form, the CDR3 reads TGTGCCAGCAGCTTAACACGTTCTACCGGGACAGGGGCCGAGCAGTACTTC.

This sequence joins TRBV5-6 and TRBJ1-4, with D possibly being TRBD1 (5 bases). Germline lookup yields CDR1 SGHDT and CDR2 YYEEEE. V lost 3 bases, J lost 6 bases, and 15 bases lay in between. There are 15 residues in the CDR3. The CDR3 nucleotides are TGTGCCAGCAGCTCCCCCCTTGAAGGGGATGAAAAACTGTTTTTT. Protein product: CASSSPLEGDEKLFF.

This rearrangement joins TRBV12-2 to TRBJ2-1; TRBD1 was called by the table and not checked on the DNA. TRBV12-2 is tagged as a pseudogene. The length of the CDR3 is 14 residues. The DNA of the CDR3 is TGTGCAAGTCGCTCCGGGACAGGCAAGTATGAGCAGTTCTTC. It is translated as CASRSGTGKYEQFF.

The chain employs TRBV6-1 and TRBJ2-5; TRBD2 is a possible D gene (5 bases). Per the germline V gene, CDR1 is MNHNS and CDR2 is SASEGT. Trimming pared 4 bases from V and 6 bases from J, leaving 21 bases between. The CDR3 sequence is 16 residues long. The CDR3, as DNA: TGTGCCAGCAGTGGCCCGACACCGGCCCGAGGGAAGACCCAGTACTTC. It encodes CASSGPTPARGKTQYF.

The rearrangement uses TRBV2 and TRBJ1-2, with a possible D match to TRBD1 (5 bases). The CDR3 has 13 residues. Trimming left V 7 bases short and J 5 bases short, with 14 bases between. Germline V lookup: CDR1 SNHLY, CDR2 FYNNEI. Here the CDR3 DNA reads TGTGCCAGCACTTACCGGGGGGTGTATGGCTACACCTTC. Translation gives CASTYRGVYGYTF. The full variable domain, its missing parts supplied by reference TRBV2 and TRBJ1-2, is EPEVTQTPSHQVTQMGQEVILRCVPISNHLYFYWYRQILGQKVEFLVSFYNNEISEKSEIFDDQFSVERPDGSNFTLKIRSTKLEDSAMYFCASTYRGVYGYTFGSGTRLTVV.

This chain links TRBV6-5 with TRBJ2-7; D unresolved. This CDR3 region has 15 residues. V dropped 0 bases and J dropped 2 bases, with 11 bases sitting between them. From germline, CDR1 is MNHEY and CDR2 SVGAGI. The CDR3 bases are TGTGCCAGCAGTTACTCCGCAAAACTCACCTACGAGCAGTACTTC. It encodes CASSYSAKLTYEQYF.

In this sample, this clone turned up once. V usage is TRBV28 and J usage is TRBJ1-2, with TRBD1 matching 7 bases. The CDR3 covers 15 residues. Germline V CDR1 and CDR2: MDHEN, SYDVKM. V shed 6 bases and J 4 bases; nucleotides not matched to a gene: 11. CDR3: CASRSTGRSLYGYTF. The CDR3 DNA is TGTGCCAGCAGATCGACAGGGCGCTCCCTCTATGGCTACACCTTC.

This clone occurred once. The V and J genes are TRBV19 and TRBJ1-1; unclear D gene. The CDR3 contains 13 residues. V was pared by 3 bases and J by 3 bases, with 8 bases between. Germline CDR1 reads LNHDA; CDR2 reads SQIVND (reference sequence). Here the CDR3 DNA reads TGTGCCAGTAGTATTCGGGTTGACACTGAAGCTTTCTTT. Translating it yields CASSIRVDTEAFF. The full variable domain, with the rest looked up from reference TRBV19 and TRBJ1-1, is DGGITQSPKYLFRKEGQNVTLSCEQNLNHDAMYWYRQDPGQGLRLIYYSQIVNDFQKGDIAEGYSVSREKKESFPLTVTSAQKNPTAFYLCASSIRVDTEAFFGQGTRLTVV.

This clone occurred once. V usage is TRBV6-6 and J usage is TRBJ1-1; D gene ambiguous. Deletions cut 6 bases from V and 5 bases from J, with 16 bases between. The CDR3 has 14 residues. Germline CDR1 reads MNHNY; CDR2 reads SVGAGI (reference sequence). The CDR3: CASRAALRVTEAFF. Written as DNA, the CDR3 is TGTGCCAGCAGAGCGGCCCTTAGGGTTACTGAAGCTTTCTTT.

On this clone itself: This same CDR3 is encoded by further DNA sequences in the sample. The chain combines TRBV30 with TRBJ2-7; 7 positions agree with TRBD2. There are 11 residues in the CDR3. Germline lookup yields CDR1 GTSNPN and CDR2 SVGIG (reference sequence). The trim removed 2 bases at V and 6 bases at J, leaving 1 base unmatched. CDR3 in DNA: TGTGCCTGGAGTACGGGGGGCGAGCAGTACTTC. This encodes CAWSTGGEQYF.

This chain connects TRBV2 to TRBJ1-5; 8 bases are a match to TRBD1. This CDR3 spans 15 amino acids. Germline CDR1 SNHLY, CDR2 FYNNEI. V dropped 7 bases and J dropped 2; count of bases not matched to a gene: 7. CDR3 nucleotide sequence: TGTGCCAGCAATATACAGGGGGACGGCAATCAGCCCCAGCATTTT. Translated: CASNIQGDGNQPQHF.

This clone has only one observation. The rearrangement joins TRBV5-1 to TRBJ2-5; 9 nucleotides line up with TRBD2. This CDR3 is 16 amino acids long. V lost 0 bases and J lost 2; bases outside the gene matches: 5. Germline CDR1 reads SGHRS; CDR2 reads YFSETQ. Here the CDR3 reads CASSLVGLAGQETQYF. CDR3 sequence (DNA): TGCGCCAGCAGCTTGGTCGGCCTAGCGGGGCAAGAGACCCAGTACTTC.

The chain is built from TRBV19 and TRBJ2-5; tentatively, D is TRBD1 (6 bases). From germline, CDR1 is LNHDA and CDR2 SQIVND (reference sequence). Between the trimmed V and J ends, which lost 5 bases and 2 bases, there was a span of 9 bases. The CDR3 loop spans 13 amino acids. The CDR3 sequence: CASSRDTQETQYF. CDR3 DNA sequence: TGTGCCAGTAGTCGGGACACGCAAGAGACCCAGTACTTC.

The chain combines TRBV4-3 with TRBJ2-1; 8 positions match TRBD1. The length of the CDR3 is 15 residues. From germline, CDR1 is LGHNA and CDR2 YSLEER. V lost 4 bases to trimming and J lost 0 bases; unmatched junction nucleotides: 2. The CDR3 coding sequence is TGCGCCAGCAGCCCTGGACAGGGCTCCTACAATGAGCAGTTCTTC. Encoded protein: CASSPGQGSYNEQFF.

This clone was seen a handful of times. The chain recombines TRBV11-2 with TRBJ1-2, with TRBD1 as a possible D gene (5 bases). V lost 4 bases and J 7 bases, leaving 13 bases between the germline ends. Germline CDR1 and CDR2: SGHAT and FQNNGV. The CDR3 spans 13 residues. The CDR3 region is CASSSTVGGGYTF. CDR3 nucleotide sequence: TGTGCCAGCAGCTCGACAGTAGGTGGTGGCTACACCTTC. Drawing the rest from reference TRBV11-2 and TRBJ1-2, the complete variable domain is EAGVAQSPRYKIIEKRQSVAFWCNPISGHATLYWYQQILGQGPKLLIQFQNNGVVDDSQLPKDRFSAERLKGVDSTLKIQPAKLEDSAVYLCASSSTVGGGYTFGSGTRLTVV.

A single count supports this clone. The CDR3 here is CASSEGAGVGYTF. The CDR3 DNA is TGTGCCAGCAGTGAAGGGGCAGGGGTAGGCTACACCTTC. The chain joins TRBV6-1 to TRBJ1-2, with a weak D call TRBD1 (6 bases). V lost 1 base and J 8 bases, leaving 11 bases between the germline ends. The CDR3 contains 13 residues. Germline V lookup: CDR1 MNHNS, CDR2 SASEGT.

The chain couples TRBV18 to TRBJ2-3; weak D call: TRBD1 (6 bases). V gave up 4 bases and J gave up 0 bases, with 23 bases separating them. In germline, CDR1 is KGHSH, CDR2 LQKENI. The CDR3 is 19 amino acids. The CDR3 DNA sequence: TGTGCCAGCTCACTCCTACCATCCTCACAGGGAACTAGCACAGATACGCAGTATTTT. Its translation: CASSLLPSSQGTSTDTQYF.

The chain recombines TRBV7-2 with TRBJ2-1; D unresolved. The CDR3 extends over 13 amino acids. Per the germline V gene, CDR1 is SGHTA and CDR2 is FQGNSA. V lost 5 bases and J 4 bases, leaving 9 bases between the germline ends. The CDR3 loop is CASSPFRYNEQFF. CDR3 DNA: TGTGCCAGCAGCCCCTTCAGGTACAATGAGCAGTTCTTC.

This sequence joins TRBV5-1 and TRBJ1-6; D unclear. V was pared by 0 bases and J by 0 bases, with 10 bases between. CDR1 and CDR2 (germline): SGHRS, YFSETQ. This CDR3 contains 17 residues. This CDR3 is CASSLGGSSSYNSPLHF. The CDR3 DNA sequence: TGCGCCAGCAGCTTGGGCGGGTCGAGCTCCTATAATTCACCCCTCCACTTT.

This chain uses TRBV2 with TRBJ2-3; 11 bases align to TRBD2. Germline lookup yields CDR1 SNHLY and CDR2 FYNNEI. V lost 5 bases, J lost 4 bases, and 8 bases stayed unmatched. The CDR3 is made up of 16 amino acids. CDR3 DNA: TGTGCCAGCAGTTGGAAACTAGCGGGAGAGGCAGATACGCAGTATTTT. Translated, it gives CASSWKLAGEADTQYF.

The chain couples TRBV5-1 to TRBJ2-2; D unclear. The CDR3 length is 13 residues. The ends were cut back, 0 bases at V and 4 bases at J, with 4 bases in the middle. From germline, CDR1 is SGHRS and CDR2 YFSETQ. This CDR3 is CASSLGGTGELFF. The DNA for the CDR3 is TGCGCCAGCAGCTTGGGAGGCACCGGGGAGCTGTTTTTT. Full variable domain (remainder filled in from reference TRBV5-1 and TRBJ2-2): KAGVTQTPRYLIKTRGQQVTLSCSPISGHRSVSWYQQTPGQGLQFLFEYFSETQRNKGNFPGRFSGRQFSNSRSEMNVSTLELGDSALYLCASSLGGTGELFFGEGSRLTVL.